A selection of T cell receptor beta chains follows, all from one sample in a study of beta chain features in type 1 diabetes. The protocol was immunoSEQ multiplex PCR, while the TCRdb copy is restricted to in-frame clones and leaves out a portion. The sample lists around 500,000 clones; 9.5% to 12% were seen once. The sample was naive CD4+ T cells from blood. The receptor source for this set is a woman between 18 and 29 years old in good health. Each CDR3 is given with its conserved first and last residue. Fields, in order: V gene, J gene, D gene, clone size, CDR3 length, CDR3 DNA, CDR3 protein. A D gene is named only where the DNA matches it firmly. Size is stated for part of the rows, as once, few or many counts, or as a class when the clone is expanded.

V: TRBV14
J: TRBJ1-2
D: .
size: .
length: 15
DNA: TGTGCCAGCAGCCCGACGATCGGATCGAACTATGGCTACACCTTC
CDR3: CASSPTIGSNYGYTF

V: TRBV7-9
J: TRBJ2-3
D: .
size: .
length: 14
DNA: TGTGCCAGCAGCTTCACGGGGAGCACAGATACGCAGTATTTT
CDR3: CASSFTGSTDTQYF

V: TRBV7-9
J: TRBJ2-1
D: TRBD2
size: many
length: 14
DNA: TGTGCCAGCAGCTTAGTAGCGGGAGCATATGAGCAGTTCTTC
CDR3: CASSLVAGAYEQFF

V: TRBV2
J: TRBJ2-1
D: .
size: few
length: 12
DNA: TGTGCCAGCAGTGACCAGAGGAATGAGCAGTTCTTC
CDR3: CASSDQRNEQFF

V: TRBV2
J: TRBJ1-1
D: .
size: few
length: 14
DNA: TGTGCCAGCAGTGCTTTGAGACAAAACACTGAAGCTTTCTTT
CDR3: CASSALRQNTEAFF

V: TRBV19
J: TRBJ2-5
D: TRBD1
size: .
length: 13
DNA: TGTGCCAGTAGCACAGGGGGCCAAGAGACCCAGTACTTC
CDR3: CASSTGGQETQYF

V: TRBV5-1
J: TRBJ2-5
D: .
size: .
length: 18
DNA: TGCGCCAGCAGCTTGTCTAGGACGGCGTTGGGATATGAAGAGACCCAGTACTTC
CDR3: CASSLSRTALGYEETQYF

V: TRBV6-5
J: TRBJ2-1
D: TRBD2
size: few
length: 15
DNA: TGTGCCAGCAGATCCGGGACTAGCGGGGGCTATGAGCAGTTCTTC
CDR3: CASRSGTSGGYEQFF

V: TRBV7-2
J: TRBJ2-3
D: .
size: .
length: 13
DNA: TGTGCCAGCAGCACTACCGACACAGATACGCAGTATTTT
CDR3: CASSTTDTDTQYF

V: TRBV29-1
J: TRBJ2-1
D: .
size: .
length: 11
DNA: TGCAGCGTTGGTAACTACAATGAGCAGTTCTTC
CDR3: CSVGNYNEQFF

V: TRBV29-1
J: TRBJ1-5
D: .
size: .
length: 14
DNA: TGCAGCGTTGTAGGTGGAGAGGCCCCTAAGCCCCAGCATTTT
CDR3: CSVVGGEAPKPQHF

V: TRBV28
J: TRBJ2-3
D: .
size: few
length: 15
DNA: TGTGCCAGCAGTTTGGTTGCGGGGTACACAGATACGCAGTATTTT
CDR3: CASSLVAGYTDTQYF

V: TRBV6-1
J: TRBJ2-1
D: .
size: .
length: 12
DNA: TGTGCCAGCAGTGTTGGGGACCGGGGGCAGTTCTTC
CDR3: CASSVGDRGQFF

V: TRBV7-9
J: TRBJ1-4
D: TRBD1
size: few
length: 12
DNA: TGTGCCAGCAGCTTAGCCGGGGACAGCTGGTTTTTT
CDR3: CASSLAGDSWFF

V: TRBV9
J: TRBJ1-2
D: TRBD1
size: few
length: 14
DNA: TGTGCCAGCAGCGACCGACAGGGGGCAAATGGCTACACCTTC
CDR3: CASSDRQGANGYTF

V: TRBV5-1
J: TRBJ1-2
D: .
size: .
length: 13
DNA: TGCGCCAGCAGGGCGACAGTTCAGTATGGCTACACCTTC
CDR3: CASRATVQYGYTF

V: TRBV7-8
J: TRBJ2-5
D: .
size: few
length: 16
DNA: TGTGCCAGCAAGATTGCTCCTTGGTATAACCAAGAGACCCAGTACTTC
CDR3: CASKIAPWYNQETQYF

V: TRBV29-1
J: TRBJ1-1
D: .
size: .
length: 10
DNA: TGCAGCGTTGTTCACACTGAAGCTTTCTTT
CDR3: CSVVHTEAFF

V: TRBV4-3
J: TRBJ2-5
D: TRBD2
size: few
length: 17
DNA: TGCGCCAGCAGCCAAGAGTCGGGCGGGGGGTACCAAGAGACCCAGTACTTC
CDR3: CASSQESGGGYQETQYF

V: TRBV21-1
J: TRBJ2-5
D: .
size: few
length: 17
DNA: TGTGCCAGCAGCAGTCGCCCGGGACAGGGGAAGTCAGAGACCCAGTACTTC
CDR3: CASSSRPGQGKSETQYF

V: TRBV2
J: TRBJ1-5
D: .
size: few
length: 15
DNA: TGTGCCAGCAGTGCGCGGGGAATGGGCAATCAGCCCCAGCATTTT
CDR3: CASSARGMGNQPQHF

V: TRBV29-1
J: TRBJ2-3
D: .
size: .
length: 13
DNA: TGCAGCGGAAGGGGGGGTTTCACAGATACGCAGTATTTT
CDR3: CSGRGGFTDTQYF

V: TRBV7-2
J: TRBJ1-5
D: .
size: few
length: 14
DNA: TGTGCCAGCAGCTTGCTGGGGTACAATCAGCCCCAGCATTTT
CDR3: CASSLLGYNQPQHF

V: TRBV7-2
J: TRBJ1-2
D: TRBD1
size: .
length: 16
DNA: TGTGCCAGCAGCACCCTTCATGTAGGGGGCAGCTATGGCTACACCTTC
CDR3: CASSTLHVGGSYGYTF

V: TRBV6-6
J: TRBJ2-5
D: .
size: few
length: 15
DNA: TGTGCCAGCAGTTACTCTAAAAGGGGCGGGGAGACCCAGTACTTC
CDR3: CASSYSKRGGETQYF

V: TRBV29-1
J: TRBJ1-5
D: .
size: few
length: 15
DNA: TGCAGCGTTCCGGGCATACAACTACACAATCAGCCCCAGCATTTT
CDR3: CSVPGIQLHNQPQHF

V: TRBV9
J: TRBJ1-2
D: TRBD1
size: .
length: 19
DNA: TGTGCCAGCAGCCCGCGTGGGGGACAGGGGCGCCCTTCGAGAAATGGCTACACCTTC
CDR3: CASSPRGGQGRPSRNGYTF

V: TRBV9
J: TRBJ2-3
D: .
size: many
length: 16
DNA: TGTGCCAGCAGCGTAGCAGGGGCCGCCCGCACAGATACGCAGTATTTT
CDR3: CASSVAGAARTDTQYF

V: TRBV2
J: TRBJ1-5
D: .
size: .
length: 15
DNA: TGTGCCAGCAAGAGGGGCAGGGTGAGCAATCAGCCCCAGCATTTT
CDR3: CASKRGRVSNQPQHF

V: TRBV7-8
J: TRBJ2-2
D: .
size: .
length: 13
DNA: TGTGCCAGCATAGGGTTCCTGGGCGGGGAGCTGTTTTTT
CDR3: CASIGFLGGELFF

V: TRBV4-3
J: TRBJ1-4
D: .
size: few
length: 17
DNA: TGCGCCAGCAGCCAAGAGCTTCGGGGGTGGGCTAATGAAAAACTGTTTTTT
CDR3: CASSQELRGWANEKLFF

V: TRBV7-9
J: TRBJ1-6
D: TRBD1
size: .
length: 17
DNA: TGTGCCAGCAGCACAATAAAGACAGGGGGCGCCAGGTCACCCCTCCACTTT
CDR3: CASSTIKTGGARSPLHF

V: TRBV27
J: TRBJ2-2
D: .
size: .
length: 15
DNA: TGTGCCAGCACCATCCGGGGGACGAACACCGGGGAGCTGTTTTTT
CDR3: CASTIRGTNTGELFF

V: TRBV4-3
J: TRBJ1-2
D: .
size: .
length: 14
DNA: TGCGCCAGCAGCCAAGATACTGGGATCTATGGCTACACCTTC
CDR3: CASSQDTGIYGYTF

V: TRBV30
J: TRBJ2-5
D: .
size: few
length: 11
DNA: TGTGCCTGGAGTGTAAGGGAGACCCAGTACTTC
CDR3: CAWSVRETQYF

V: TRBV28
J: TRBJ1-5
D: .
size: .
length: 13
DNA: TGTGCCAGCAGCTGGGGCAGCATCAAGGCCCAGCATTTT
CDR3: CASSWGSIKAQHF

V: TRBV2
J: TRBJ2-1
D: TRBD1
size: few
length: 13
DNA: TGTGCCAGCAGCGACAGACAGGGAACTGAGCAGTTCTTC
CDR3: CASSDRQGTEQFF

V: TRBV28
J: TRBJ1-1
D: .
size: .
length: 13
DNA: TGTGCCAGCAGTGGACAACTAATCACTGAAGCTTTCTTT
CDR3: CASSGQLITEAFF

V: TRBV7-9
J: TRBJ2-7
D: .
size: few
length: 14
DNA: TGTGCCAGCAGCCTCTCGTTAGGGACCTACGAGCAGTACTTC
CDR3: CASSLSLGTYEQYF

V: TRBV30
J: TRBJ1-5
D: TRBD1
size: few
length: 14
DNA: TGTGCCTGGAGCCGGACAGGGAACAATCAGCCCCAGCATTTT
CDR3: CAWSRTGNNQPQHF

V: TRBV4-1
J: TRBJ2-3
D: TRBD1
size: .
length: 15
DNA: TGCGCCAGCAGGGACCGGGACAGGGACACAGATACGCAGTATTTT
CDR3: CASRDRDRDTDTQYF

V: TRBV7-3
J: TRBJ2-5
D: TRBD1
size: .
length: 16
DNA: TGTGCCAGCAGCCTGAACAGGGGCTCAAACCAAGAGACCCAGTACTTC
CDR3: CASSLNRGSNQETQYF

V: TRBV11-1
J: TRBJ2-7
D: .
size: few
length: 14
DNA: TGTGCCAGCAGACCGACTCCGGCGCTCTACGAGCAGTACTTC
CDR3: CASRPTPALYEQYF

V: TRBV19
J: TRBJ2-7
D: TRBD1
size: few
length: 15
DNA: TGTGCCAGTTCCATCCGGGACAGGGGTTCCTACGAGCAGTACTTC
CDR3: CASSIRDRGSYEQYF

V: TRBV4-1
J: TRBJ2-5
D: .
size: few
length: 15
DNA: TGCGCCAGCAGCCAAGGGGACCTAAACCAAGAGACCCAGTACTTC
CDR3: CASSQGDLNQETQYF

V: TRBV7-2
J: TRBJ2-7
D: .
size: .
length: 15
DNA: TGTGCCAGCAGTCTCGACGGGCATCGGCCCTACGAGCAGTACTTC
CDR3: CASSLDGHRPYEQYF

V: TRBV30
J: TRBJ2-1
D: .
size: few
length: 12
DNA: TGTGCTCTTAGGAGGGCCTACAATGAGCAGTTCTTC
CDR3: CALRRAYNEQFF

V: TRBV14
J: TRBJ1-2
D: .
size: few
length: 16
DNA: TGTGCCAGCAGCCCCCGACAGGACCCAGAGAGCTATGGCTACACCTTC
CDR3: CASSPRQDPESYGYTF

V: TRBV29-1
J: TRBJ2-1
D: .
size: .
length: 15
DNA: TGCAGCGTAGACCCACTAGCAGAGACCTACAATGAGCAGTTCTTC
CDR3: CSVDPLAETYNEQFF

V: TRBV18
J: TRBJ2-5
D: TRBD1
size: .
length: 14
DNA: TGTGCCAGCTCCCTCAGGACAGGGGAAGAGACCCAGTACTTC
CDR3: CASSLRTGEETQYF

V: TRBV7-3
J: TRBJ2-5
D: TRBD1
size: .
length: 16
DNA: TGTGCCAGCAGCCTCCGCGGGACAGGGGTTCCGGAGACCCAGTACTTC
CDR3: CASSLRGTGVPETQYF

V: TRBV20-1
J: TRBJ1-1
D: .
size: few
length: 10
DNA: TGCAGTGCAACTCAGTATGCAGCTTTCTTT
CDR3: CSATQYAAFF

V: TRBV18
J: TRBJ1-1
D: .
size: few
length: 14
DNA: TGTGCCAGCTCACCACTCGACCTGAACACTGAAGCTTTCTTT
CDR3: CASSPLDLNTEAFF

V: TRBV9
J: TRBJ2-1
D: .
size: .
length: 18
DNA: TGTGCCAGCAGCGTAGCAATAAGGAAGCCCGATAGTGTAAATGAGCAGTTCTTC
CDR3: CASSVAIRKPDSVNEQFF

V: TRBV5-4
J: TRBJ2-3
D: TRBD1
size: .
length: 16
DNA: TGTGCCAGCAGCCCCAGGGGGCCAGGACGCACAGATACGCAGTATTTT
CDR3: CASSPRGPGRTDTQYF

V: TRBV7-2
J: TRBJ2-5
D: .
size: few
length: 12
DNA: TGTGCCAGCAGGTCGACGGGAGAGACCCAGTACTTC
CDR3: CASRSTGETQYF

V: TRBV5-1
J: TRBJ2-1
D: .
size: .
length: 12
DNA: TGCGCCAGCTCTCGCACGGTGTACGAGCAGTTCTTC
CDR3: CASSRTVYEQFF

V: TRBV27
J: TRBJ2-7
D: .
size: few
length: 13
DNA: TGTGCCAGCAGTTTCAGGATCGGCTACGAGCAGTACTTC
CDR3: CASSFRIGYEQYF

V: TRBV28
J: TRBJ2-5
D: .
size: few
length: 12
DNA: TGTGCCAGCAGTTTACTCGGCCAGGGGCAGTACTTC
CDR3: CASSLLGQGQYF

V: TRBV30
J: TRBJ2-3
D: TRBD1
size: few
length: 13
DNA: TGTGCCTGGGCCGGGACAGCGACAGATACGCAGTATTTT
CDR3: CAWAGTATDTQYF